This TCR beta chain emerged from a study of T cells in localized non-small cell lung cancer. Regarding the study as a whole: Of the tissues analyzed, uninvolved adjacent lung showed maximal T cell clonality, greater than tumor. Appearance in adjacent lung was seen for a median around 58 of the top 100 tumor clones.

Note on this clone: Its cognate antigen is unknown.

Generated by immunoSEQ multiplex PCR, the TCRdb table keeps only in-frame clones and is missing some. The table records 35,000 to 45,000 clones, roughly nine tenths of them present only once. Germline V gene lookup returns CDR1 SGHTA and CDR2 FQGNSA. CDR3 length: 16 amino acids. Trimming shortened V by 0 bases and J by 1 base, and 12 bases separated the two germline ends. This receptor was taken from a woman aged 18 to 50 with stage III lung adenocarcinoma. The material sequenced was peripheral blood, taken before any cancer treatment. The chain combines TRBV7-2 with TRBJ2-5; D uncertain. In nucleotides, the CDR3 is TGTGCCAGCAGCTTAGCCTCCGGTTGGAGCCAAGAGACCCAGTACTTC. Translating it yields CASSLASGWSQETQYF.